The 29 T cell receptor beta chains below come from one sample, sequenced in a study of blood T cell repertoires in COVID-19. TCRdb's table, derived via immunoSEQ multiplex PCR, lists solely in-frame clones and lacks some. The table records 110,000 to 150,000 clones, around three quarters of them present only once. The sample taken for sequencing was peripheral blood. The source of these receptors is a man in his fifties with active or convalescent COVID-19.

The chain is built from TRBV6-4 and TRBJ2-7, with 9 bases matching TRBD2. V shed 6 bases, J shed 3 bases, and the junction held 12 bases outside the gene matches. The CDR3 contains 16 residues. Germline CDR1 and CDR2: MRHNA and SNTAGT. The chain's CDR3 is CASSVYKLAGHYEQYF. In nucleotides, the CDR3 is TGTGCCAGCAGCGTTTACAAACTAGCGGGTCACTACGAGCAGTACTTC.

This chain connects TRBV28 to TRBJ1-5; 8 bases are shared with TRBD1. Germline values: CDR1 MDHEN, CDR2 SYDVKM. The CDR3 is 17 residues long. With 6 bases clipped from V and 4 bases from J, the junction kept 14 bases outside the gene matches. CDR3 nucleotide sequence: TGTGCCAGCAGACAAAACCGCCTACAGGGGGGAAATCAGCCCCAGCATTTT. Its protein is CASRQNRLQGGNQPQHF.

The V and J genes are TRBV27 and TRBJ2-7; D uncertain. CDR3 length: 14 amino acids. Trimming removed 2 bases from V and 3 bases from J, with 11 bases in between. Germline V gene sequence: CDR1 MNHEY, CDR2 SMNVEV (reference sequence). DNA of the CDR3: TGTGCCAGCAGTTTAGATGGAGTAATCTACGAGCAGTACTTC. It codes for CASSLDGVIYEQYF.

The V call is TRBV28, the J call TRBJ1-4; 7 bases line up with TRBD1. V lost 1 base to trimming and J lost 8 bases; unmatched junction nucleotides: 4. The CDR3 extends over 14 amino acids. The germline CDR1 and CDR2 sequences are MDHEN and SYDVKM. DNA for the CDR3: TGTGCCAGCAGTTTATTTGGGGGACAGGAAAAACTGTTTTTT. Its protein is CASSLFGGQEKLFF.

This chain links TRBV11-2 with TRBJ1-2; the D is unclear. The V end lost 5 bases, the J end lost 8 bases, and 15 bases lay between the germline ends. The CDR3 is 13 amino acids. CDR1 is SGHAT and CDR2 is FQNNGV in the germline V gene. The CDR3 here is CASSPSGGSGYTF. The CDR3 nucleotides are TGTGCCAGCAGCCCATCGGGAGGGTCGGGCTACACCTTC.

The chain carries TRBV6-4 and TRBJ2-3; D may be TRBD2 (5 bases). The CDR3 length is 13 residues. In germline, CDR1 is MRHNA, CDR2 SNTAGT. Deletions cut 5 bases from V and 4 bases from J, with 10 bases between. The CDR3 region is CASSRELADTQYF. DNA for the CDR3: TGTGCCAGCAGTCGGGAATTGGCAGATACGCAGTATTTT.

The chain couples TRBV19 to TRBJ2-3; TRBD2 agrees at 14 bases. Germline loops: CDR1 LNHDA, CDR2 SQIVND (reference sequence). V trimming: 5 bases; J trimming: 3 bases; junction bases outside the gene matches: 10. The CDR3 runs to 18 residues. CDR3 in DNA: TGTGCCAGTAGTCCTGGGACTAGCGGGAGTGTAGGAACAGATACGCAGTATTTT. Amino acids: CASSPGTSGSVGTDTQYF.

The V and J genes are TRBV10-3 and TRBJ1-1, with D maybe TRBD1 (6 bases). Per germline, CDR1 ENHRY and CDR2 SYGVKD. The V gene lost 4 bases and the J gene lost 1 base, with 10 bases spanning the gap. This CDR3 region has 14 residues. The CDR3 reads CAISAMTGNTEAFF. For the CDR3, the DNA is TGTGCCATCAGTGCCATGACAGGGAACACTGAAGCTTTCTTT.

The chain carries TRBV5-1 and TRBJ2-6; TRBD2 agrees at 11 bases. Trimming removed 1 base from V and 0 bases from J; junction bases left unmatched: 3. Germline assignment: CDR1 SGHRS and CDR2 YFSETQ. This CDR3 has 18 amino acids. CDR3 coding DNA: TGCGCCAGCAGCTTGACTAGCGGGAGTAGCTCTGGGGCCAACGTCCTGACTTTC. Protein product: CASSLTSGSSSGANVLTF. Using reference TRBV5-1 and TRBJ2-6 for the parts outside the CDR3, the full variable domain is KAGVTQTPRYLIKTRGQQVTLSCSPISGHRSVSWYQQTPGQGLQFLFEYFSETQRNKGNFPGRFSGRQFSNSRSEMNVSTLELGDSALYLCASSLTSGSSSGANVLTFGAGSRLTVL.

The rearrangement links TRBV28 to TRBJ2-7, with TRBD1 matching 7 bases. This CDR3 is built from 15 residues. Looked up from germline, CDR1 is MDHEN and CDR2 is SYDVKM. Germline trimming cut 6 bases from V and 5 bases from J; bases unmatched to any gene: 13. The CDR3 protein is CASSTAGTVGDEQYF. The CDR3 DNA reads TGTGCCAGCAGCACCGCCGGGACAGTGGGGGACGAGCAGTACTTC.

The chain has TRBV18 and TRBJ2-2, with 8 nucleotides matching TRBD2. Germline V CDR1 and CDR2: KGHSH, LQKENI. The length of the CDR3 is 18 residues. V lost 0 bases and J lost 3; bases outside the gene matches: 9. CDR3: CASSPPRAGVRYTGELFF. The CDR3 region has the DNA TGTGCCAGCTCACCACCGCGAGCGGGGGTCCGGTACACCGGGGAGCTGTTTTTT.

This clone came up once. The J gene is TRBJ2-7, the V gene TRBV3-1 (or the pseudogene TRBV3-2); D is possibly TRBD2 (6 bases). The V end was cut by 1 base, the J end by 5 bases, with 12 bases between. This CDR3 contains 14 residues. CDR1 and CDR2 (germline): LGHDT, YNNKEL (reference sequence). CDR3 residues: CASSQGLARHEQYF. DNA for the CDR3: TGTGCCAGCAGCCAAGGCCTAGCGCGCCACGAGCAGTACTTC.

The chain uses TRBV11-2 and TRBJ2-7; tentative D call: TRBD1 (6 bases). Germline V CDR1 and CDR2: SGHAT, FQNNGV. The CDR3 has 14 amino acids. V lost 4 bases, J lost 3 bases, and 13 bases lay in between. CDR3 DNA sequence: TGTGCCAGCAGCTCGGACAGCGACCTCTACGAGCAGTACTTC. It is translated as CASSSDSDLYEQYF.

The chain carries TRBV25-1 and TRBJ1-2; D unresolved. CDR1 and CDR2 (germline): MGHDK, SYGVNS. This CDR3 spans 14 amino acids. The V and J ends lost 0 bases and 4 bases respectively, with 9 bases between them. This chain's CDR3 is CASSEYGGSYGYTF. DNA of the CDR3: TGTGCCAGCAGTGAATACGGAGGGAGCTATGGCTACACCTTC.

The chain uses TRBV11-3 and TRBJ1-6; 7 nucleotides align to TRBD1. The junction had 1 base not matched to a gene; V was cut back by 2 bases and J by 9 bases. CDR1 and CDR2 (germline): SGHNT, YENEEA. This CDR3 comprises 13 residues. As DNA, the CDR3 is TGTGCCAGCAGCTTACAGGGGGGTTCACCCCTCCACTTT. This codes for CASSLQGGSPLHF.

This clone has a handful of counts. J is TRBJ2-7 and V is TRBV12-3 or TRBV12-4; D is unclear. Trimming removed 4 bases from V and 2 bases from J, with 6 bases in between. The CDR3 runs 12 residues. CDR3 loop: CASSSTPYEQYF. CDR3 coding DNA: TGTGCCAGCAGTTCAACTCCCTACGAGCAGTACTTC.

The V call is TRBV7-2, the J call TRBJ2-5; D perhaps matches TRBD1 (5 bases). The V gene's germline CDR1 is SGHTA and CDR2 FQGNSA. Trimming removed 1 base at V and 7 bases at J, with 10 bases between. This CDR3 region has 13 residues. The CDR3 coding sequence is TGTGCCAGCAGCTTAGTGGGGCAGTCGACCCAGTACTTC. Its translation: CASSLVGQSTQYF.

This clone was seen a handful of times. The chain has TRBV28 and TRBJ2-1; 16 bases fit TRBD2. With 4 bases clipped from V and 7 bases from J, the junction kept 7 bases outside the gene matches. Germline loops: CDR1 MDHEN, CDR2 SYDVKM. The CDR3 has 17 residues. CDR3 region: CASSWGLAGGPGNEQFF. In nucleotides, the CDR3 is TGTGCCAGCAGTTGGGGACTAGCGGGAGGGCCGGGGAATGAGCAGTTCTTC.

This clone occurred a few times. V usage is TRBV28 and J usage is TRBJ1-2, with 9 bases aligning to TRBD1. With V trimmed by 7 bases and J by 7 bases, 10 bases remained unmatched. This CDR3 has 14 amino acids. Looked up from germline, CDR1 is MDHEN and CDR2 is SYDVKM. The CDR3 region has the DNA TGTGCCAGCATCCTTTGGACAGGGGCCGGTGGCTACACCTTC. Protein: CASILWTGAGGYTF.

Regarding this clone: Other DNA sequences in the sample encode the same CDR3. The chain carries TRBV5-5 and TRBJ2-7, with 13 bases matching TRBD2. The CDR3 has 15 amino acids. V lost 4 bases to trimming and J lost 3 bases; unmatched junction nucleotides: 4. Germline lookup yields CDR1 SGHKS and CDR2 YYEKEE (reference sequence). The CDR3 coding sequence is TGTGCCAGCAGCCCCCGGACTAGCGGGAGCTACGAGCAGTACTTC. Protein: CASSPRTSGSYEQYF.

V usage is TRBV4-1 and J usage is TRBJ2-1; 7 bases fit TRBD2. This CDR3 region has 15 residues. The J segment lost 2 bases and the V segment lost 2 bases, leaving 3 bases of the junction unmatched. In germline, CDR1 is MGHRA, CDR2 YSYEKL. For the CDR3, the DNA is TGCGCCAGCAGCCAAACCGGGACTACCTACAATGAGCAGTTCTTC. As protein: CASSQTGTTYNEQFF.

This clone showed up just a few times. The J gene is TRBJ2-4, the V gene TRBV29-1; tentative D call: TRBD1 (5 bases). The CDR3 covers 16 residues. V shed 4 bases and J shed 0 bases, with 16 bases lying between them. The germline CDR1 and CDR2 sequences are SQVTM and ANQGSEA. DNA for the CDR3: TGCAGCGTTGCCGGACACGGCGACGTAGCCAAAAACATTCAGTACTTC. This sequence encodes CSVAGHGDVAKNIQYF.

The V gene is TRBV5-6, the J gene TRBJ2-1, with TRBD2 matching over 8 bases. The CDR3 contains 15 residues. Trimming took 2 bases from V and 3 from J; bases not matched to a gene: 4. Germline CDR1 is SGHDT and CDR2 is YYEEEE. The CDR3 DNA is TGTGCCAGCAGCTTACCCGGGACTAGCTACAATGAGCAGTTCTTC. It encodes CASSLPGTSYNEQFF. Full variable domain (remainder filled in from reference TRBV5-6 and TRBJ2-1): DAGVTQSPTHLIKTRGQQVTLRCSPKSGHDTVSWYQQALGQGPQFIFQYYEEEERQRGNFPDRFSGHQFPNYSSELNVNALLLGDSALYLCASSLPGTSYNEQFFGPGTRLTVL.

This chain uses TRBV13 with TRBJ2-3, with TRBD2 as a possible D gene (6 bases). The CDR3 totals 16 residues. The germline V and J ends were trimmed by 5 bases and 4 bases, with 19 bases remaining between them. Looked up from germline, CDR1 is PRHDT and CDR2 is FYEKMQ (reference sequence). The CDR3 DNA is TGTGCCAGCAGCCTCCTTCCGGGAGATGTCGCAGATACGCAGTATTTT. Residues: CASSLLPGDVADTQYF.

The J gene is TRBJ2-7, the V gene TRBV28; 9 bases map to TRBD1. V shed 6 bases and J 5 bases; nucleotides not matched to a gene: 8. CDR1 and CDR2 (germline): MDHEN, SYDVKM. This CDR3 comprises 14 residues. CDR3 in DNA: TGTGCCAGCAGACCCGGGACAGGGTTCAACGAGCAGTACTTC. Translating it yields CASRPGTGFNEQYF.

This clone has at least ten counts. The V gene is TRBV9, the J gene TRBJ1-1, with D maybe TRBD1 (6 bases). The CDR3 contains 14 residues. V was shortened by 3 bases and J by 2 bases, with 11 bases between the two germline ends. Germline lookup yields CDR1 SGDLS and CDR2 YYNGEE. CDR3 protein: CASSGTGRNTEAFF. CDR3 DNA: TGTGCCAGCAGCGGTACAGGGCGAAACACTGAAGCTTTCTTT.

The chain employs TRBV27 and TRBJ1-5; 7 bases agree with TRBD1. The germline CDR1 and CDR2 sequences are MNHEY and SMNVEV (reference sequence). V dropped 5 bases and J dropped 5; count of bases not matched to a gene: 9. This CDR3 is 15 amino acids long. CDR3 DNA sequence: TGTGCCAGCAGTCGGGGCAGGGGGTTCGATCAGCCCCAGCATTTT. This translates into CASSRGRGFDQPQHF.

The chain couples TRBV9 to TRBJ2-5; maybe TRBD1 (5 bases). There are 16 residues in the CDR3. From germline, CDR1 is SGDLS and CDR2 YYNGEE. Trimming pared 0 bases from V and 1 base from J, leaving 13 bases between. The CDR3 loop is CASSVDGRVGQETQYF. The CDR3 region has the DNA TGTGCCAGCAGCGTAGATGGCAGGGTGGGCCAAGAGACCCAGTACTTC.

This rearrangement joins TRBV16 to TRBJ2-2, with 7 bases fitting TRBD2. The trim removed 7 bases at V and 4 bases at J, leaving 9 bases unmatched. Germline V gene data show CDR1 as KGHSY and CDR2 as FQNENV. The CDR3 contains 15 residues. The CDR3 DNA sequence: TGTGCCAGCACTCAGCGGGATGGAGGCACCGGGGAGCTGTTTTTT. It specifies CASTQRDGGTGELFF.